This T cell receptor beta chain derives from a study of shared clonotypes between healthy human individuals. The CDR3 runs to 13 residues. Deletions cut 2 bases from V and 8 bases from J, with 11 bases between. The V gene's germline CDR1 is SGHTA and CDR2 FQGTGA. This clone was observed a few times. Its matching antigen is unknown. Overall study results and limits: A limitation of the genetic and exposure-history diversity represented arose from few donors.

Generated by immunoSEQ multiplex PCR, the TCRdb table keeps only in-frame clones and is missing some. The data contain approximately 350,000 clones, approximately 74% of them seen just once; the ten biggest clones take up around a tenth. The chain is built from TRBV7-3 and TRBJ2-3; D might be TRBD2 (6 bases). The sequencing sample was made of memory CD4+ T cells sorted from blood. Specified subset: CD45RA-negative fraction. The TCR sequence derives from a man younger than 45 in good health. The CDR3 is CASSLGAGSTQYF. In nucleotides, the CDR3 is TGTGCCAGCAGCTTAGGGGCCGGGAGTACGCAGTATTTT.